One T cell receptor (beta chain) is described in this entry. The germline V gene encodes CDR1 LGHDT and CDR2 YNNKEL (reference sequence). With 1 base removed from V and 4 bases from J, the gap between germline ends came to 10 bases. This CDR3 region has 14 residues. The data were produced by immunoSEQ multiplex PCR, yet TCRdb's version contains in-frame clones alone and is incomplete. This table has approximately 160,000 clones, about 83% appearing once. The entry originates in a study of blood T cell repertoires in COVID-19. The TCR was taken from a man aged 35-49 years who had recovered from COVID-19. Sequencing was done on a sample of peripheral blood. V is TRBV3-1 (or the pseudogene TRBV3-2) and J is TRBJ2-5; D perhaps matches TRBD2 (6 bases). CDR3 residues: CASSQGVGGETQYF. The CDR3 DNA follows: TGTGCCAGCAGCCAAGGGGTGGGAGGAGAGACCCAGTACTTC.